This record covers a single TCR beta chain. Its antigen is undetermined. TCRdb's table, derived via immunoSEQ multiplex PCR, lists solely in-frame clones and lacks some. In the table there are tens of thousands of clones, almost 85% of which are singletons. The data are from a study of OX40 agonist ivuxolimab in advanced cancers. Study-wide findings and caveats: At doses 0.1 to 3.0 mg/kg, CD4+ and CD8+ clones expanded. Partial responders dosed at 0.1-3.0 mg/kg displayed clonal expansion ranking among the lowest.

The CDR3 has 12 residues. Trimming took 3 bases from V and 6 from J, leaving 9 bases between them. Germline V gives CDR1 MDHEN, CDR2 SYDVKM. This TCR was recovered from an adult with an advanced solid tumor such as melanoma, head and neck, liver or kidney cancer. This chain uses TRBV28 with TRBJ2-7; D not resolved. Sample: CD4+ or CD8+ T cells sorted from blood, taken in a trial of the OX40 agonist ivuxolimab. CDR3 sequence: CASSFGVSEQYF. CDR3 coding DNA: TGTGCCAGCAGTTTTGGGGTGAGCGAGCAGTACTTC. Full variable domain (rest looked up from reference TRBV28 and TRBJ2-7): DVKVTQSSRYLVKRTGEKVFLECVQDMDHENMFWYRQDPGLGLRLIYFSYDVKMKEKGDIPEGYSVSREKKERFSLILESASTNQTSMYLCASSFGVSEQYFGPGTRLTVT.